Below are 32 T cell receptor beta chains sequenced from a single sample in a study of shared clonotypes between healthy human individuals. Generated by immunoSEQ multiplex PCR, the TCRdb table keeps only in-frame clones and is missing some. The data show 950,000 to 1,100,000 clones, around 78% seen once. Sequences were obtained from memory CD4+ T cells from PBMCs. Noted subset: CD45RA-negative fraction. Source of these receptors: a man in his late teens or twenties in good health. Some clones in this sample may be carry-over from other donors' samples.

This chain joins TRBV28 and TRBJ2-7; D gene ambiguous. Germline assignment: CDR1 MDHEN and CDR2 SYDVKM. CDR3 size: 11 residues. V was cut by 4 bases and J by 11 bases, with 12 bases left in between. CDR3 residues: CASSWASGKYF. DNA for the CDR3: TGTGCCAGCAGTTGGGCCTCTGGGAAGTACTTC.

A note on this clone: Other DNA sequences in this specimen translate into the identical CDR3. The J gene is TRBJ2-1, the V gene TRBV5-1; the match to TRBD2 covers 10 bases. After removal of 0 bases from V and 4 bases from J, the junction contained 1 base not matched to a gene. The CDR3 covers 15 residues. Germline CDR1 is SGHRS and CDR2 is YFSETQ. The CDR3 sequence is CASSLELAGYNEQFF. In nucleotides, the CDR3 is TGCGCCAGCAGCTTGGAACTAGCGGGGTACAATGAGCAGTTCTTC. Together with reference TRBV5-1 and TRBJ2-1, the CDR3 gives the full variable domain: KAGVTQTPRYLIKTRGQQVTLSCSPISGHRSVSWYQQTPGQGLQFLFEYFSETQRNKGNFPGRFSGRQFSNSRSEMNVSTLELGDSALYLCASSLELAGYNEQFFGPGTRLTVL.

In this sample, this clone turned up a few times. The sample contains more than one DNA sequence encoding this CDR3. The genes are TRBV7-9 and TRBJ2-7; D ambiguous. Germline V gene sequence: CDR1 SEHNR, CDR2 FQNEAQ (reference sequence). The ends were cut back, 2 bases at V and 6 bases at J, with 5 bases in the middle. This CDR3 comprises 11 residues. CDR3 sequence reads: CASSLFGEQYF. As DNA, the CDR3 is TGTGCCAGCAGCTTATTTGGCGAGCAGTACTTC.

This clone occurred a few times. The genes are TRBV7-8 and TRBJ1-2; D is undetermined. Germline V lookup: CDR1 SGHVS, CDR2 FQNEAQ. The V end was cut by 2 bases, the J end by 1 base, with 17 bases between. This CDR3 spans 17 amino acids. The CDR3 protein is CASSLLTTAAYNYGYTF. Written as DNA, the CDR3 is TGTGCCAGCAGCTTATTGACAACAGCCGCCTATAACTATGGCTACACCTTC.

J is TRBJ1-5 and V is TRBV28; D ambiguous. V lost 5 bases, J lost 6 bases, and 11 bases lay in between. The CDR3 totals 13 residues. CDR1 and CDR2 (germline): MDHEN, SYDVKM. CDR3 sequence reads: CASSPGWGQPQHF. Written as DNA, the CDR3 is TGTGCCAGCAGTCCGGGCTGGGGTCAGCCCCAGCATTTT.

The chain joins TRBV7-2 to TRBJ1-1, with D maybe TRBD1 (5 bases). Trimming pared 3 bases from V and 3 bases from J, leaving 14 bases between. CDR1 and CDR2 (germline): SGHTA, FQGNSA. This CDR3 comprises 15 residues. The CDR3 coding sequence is TGTGCCAGCAGCTTGATAGGGGCTGAGTACACTGAAGCTTTCTTT. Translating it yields CASSLIGAEYTEAFF.

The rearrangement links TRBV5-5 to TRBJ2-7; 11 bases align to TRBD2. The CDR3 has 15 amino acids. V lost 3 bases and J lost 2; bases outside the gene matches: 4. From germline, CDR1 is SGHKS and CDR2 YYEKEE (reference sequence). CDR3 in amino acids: CASSWGTSGAYEQYF. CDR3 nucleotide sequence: TGTGCCAGCAGCTGGGGGACTAGCGGAGCCTACGAGCAGTACTTC.

This CDR3 reads CASSKRDSSYEQYF. The CDR3, as DNA: TGTGCCAGCAGCAAACGGGACAGCTCCTACGAGCAGTACTTC. The chain is built from TRBV9 and TRBJ2-7; 7 bases fit TRBD1. The ends lost 4 bases at V and 0 bases at J; junction bases unmatched: 4. The CDR3 consists of 14 residues. CDR1 is SGDLS, CDR2 YYNGEE, per germline.

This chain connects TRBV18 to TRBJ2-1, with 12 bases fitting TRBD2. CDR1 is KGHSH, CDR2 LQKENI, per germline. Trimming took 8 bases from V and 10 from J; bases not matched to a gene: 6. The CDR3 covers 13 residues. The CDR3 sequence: CASLAGGAREQFF. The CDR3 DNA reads TGTGCCAGCCTAGCGGGAGGGGCAAGGGAGCAGTTCTTC.

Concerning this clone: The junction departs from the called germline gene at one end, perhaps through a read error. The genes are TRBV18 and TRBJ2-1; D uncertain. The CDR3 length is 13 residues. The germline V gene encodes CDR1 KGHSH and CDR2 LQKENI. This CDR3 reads CASSSTNYDEQFF. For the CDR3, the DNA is TGTGCCAGCTCATCCACGAACTACGATGAGCAGTTCTTC.

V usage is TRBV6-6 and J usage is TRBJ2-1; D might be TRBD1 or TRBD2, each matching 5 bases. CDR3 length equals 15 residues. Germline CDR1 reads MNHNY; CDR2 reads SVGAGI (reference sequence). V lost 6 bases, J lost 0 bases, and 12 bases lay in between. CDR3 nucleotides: TGTGCCAGCAGAGGGGCAGACTACTCCTACAATGAGCAGTTCTTC. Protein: CASRGADYSYNEQFF.

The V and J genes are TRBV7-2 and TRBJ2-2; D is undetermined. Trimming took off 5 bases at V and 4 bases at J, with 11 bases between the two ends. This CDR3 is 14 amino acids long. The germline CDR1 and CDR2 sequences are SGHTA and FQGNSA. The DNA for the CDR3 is TGTGCCAGCAGCCCTCCGGGCCGCACCGGGGAGCTGTTTTTT. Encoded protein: CASSPPGRTGELFF.

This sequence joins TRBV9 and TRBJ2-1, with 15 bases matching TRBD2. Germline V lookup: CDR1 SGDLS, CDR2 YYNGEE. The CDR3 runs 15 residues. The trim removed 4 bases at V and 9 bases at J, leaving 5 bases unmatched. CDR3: CASSTRGLAGGEQFF. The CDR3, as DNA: TGTGCCAGCAGCACCAGGGGACTAGCGGGAGGTGAGCAGTTCTTC.

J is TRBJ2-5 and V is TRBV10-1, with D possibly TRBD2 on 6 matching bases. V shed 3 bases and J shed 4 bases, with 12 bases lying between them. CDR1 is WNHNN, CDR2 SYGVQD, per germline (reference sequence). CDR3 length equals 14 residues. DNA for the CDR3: TGCGCCAGCAGTGACTGGGGGGTCGGAGAGACCCAGTACTTC. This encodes CASSDWGVGETQYF.

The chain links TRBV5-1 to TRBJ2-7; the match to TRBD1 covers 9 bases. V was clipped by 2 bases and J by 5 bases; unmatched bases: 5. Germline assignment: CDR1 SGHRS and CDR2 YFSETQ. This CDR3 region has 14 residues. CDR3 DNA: TGCGCCAGCAGCTTCGGGACAGGGACCAACGAGCAGTACTTC. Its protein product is CASSFGTGTNEQYF.

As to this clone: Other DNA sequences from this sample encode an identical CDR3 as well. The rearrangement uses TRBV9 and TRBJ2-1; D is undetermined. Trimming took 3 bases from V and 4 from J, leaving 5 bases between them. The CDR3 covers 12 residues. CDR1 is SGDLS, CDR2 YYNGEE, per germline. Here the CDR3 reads CASSASYNEQFF. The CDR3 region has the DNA TGTGCCAGCAGCGCCTCTTACAATGAGCAGTTCTTC.

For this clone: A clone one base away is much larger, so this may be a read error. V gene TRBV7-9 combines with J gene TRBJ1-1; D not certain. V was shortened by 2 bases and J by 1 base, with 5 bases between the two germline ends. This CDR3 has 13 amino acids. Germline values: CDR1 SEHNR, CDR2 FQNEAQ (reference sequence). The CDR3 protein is CASSLWQNTEAFF. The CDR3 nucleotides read TGTGCCAGCAGCTTATGGCAGAACACTGAAGCTTTCTTT.

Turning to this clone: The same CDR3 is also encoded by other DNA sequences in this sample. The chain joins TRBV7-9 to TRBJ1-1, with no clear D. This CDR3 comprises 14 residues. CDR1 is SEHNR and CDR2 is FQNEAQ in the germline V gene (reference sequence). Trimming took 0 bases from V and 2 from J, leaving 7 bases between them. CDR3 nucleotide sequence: TGTGCCAGCAGCTTAGCCCTCGGAAACACTGAAGCTTTCTTT. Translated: CASSLALGNTEAFF.

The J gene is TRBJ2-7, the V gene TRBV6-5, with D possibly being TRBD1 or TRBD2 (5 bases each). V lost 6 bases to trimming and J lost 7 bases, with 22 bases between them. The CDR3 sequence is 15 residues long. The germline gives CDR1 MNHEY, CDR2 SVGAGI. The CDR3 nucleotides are TGTGCCAGCAGCACAATGGACTTCAGGGCGGAGGAGCAGTACTTC. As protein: CASSTMDFRAEEQYF.

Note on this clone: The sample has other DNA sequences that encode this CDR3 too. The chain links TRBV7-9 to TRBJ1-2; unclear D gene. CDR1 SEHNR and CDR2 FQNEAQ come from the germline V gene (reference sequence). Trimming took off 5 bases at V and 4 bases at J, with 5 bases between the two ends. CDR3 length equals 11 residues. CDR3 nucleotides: TGTGCCAGCAGCCTATCCTATGGCTACACCTTC. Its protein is CASSLSYGYTF.

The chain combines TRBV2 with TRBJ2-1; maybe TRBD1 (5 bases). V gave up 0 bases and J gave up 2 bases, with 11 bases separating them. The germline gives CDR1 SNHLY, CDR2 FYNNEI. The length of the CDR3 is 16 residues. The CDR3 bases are TGTGCCAGCAGTGAAGCCACAGGACAACCCTACAATGAGCAGTTCTTC. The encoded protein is CASSEATGQPYNEQFF. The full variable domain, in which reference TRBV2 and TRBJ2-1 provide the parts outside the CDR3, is EPEVTQTPSHQVTQMGQEVILRCVPISNHLYFYWYRQILGQKVEFLVSFYNNEISEKSEIFDDQFSVERPDGSNFTLKIRSTKLEDSAMYFCASSEATGQPYNEQFFGPGTRLTVL.

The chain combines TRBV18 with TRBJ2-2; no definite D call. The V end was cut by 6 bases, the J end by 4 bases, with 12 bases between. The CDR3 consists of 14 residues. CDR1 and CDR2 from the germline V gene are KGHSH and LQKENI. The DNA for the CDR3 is TGTGCCAGCTCTCCCCAGAGATCCACCGGGGAGCTGTTTTTT. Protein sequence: CASSPQRSTGELFF.

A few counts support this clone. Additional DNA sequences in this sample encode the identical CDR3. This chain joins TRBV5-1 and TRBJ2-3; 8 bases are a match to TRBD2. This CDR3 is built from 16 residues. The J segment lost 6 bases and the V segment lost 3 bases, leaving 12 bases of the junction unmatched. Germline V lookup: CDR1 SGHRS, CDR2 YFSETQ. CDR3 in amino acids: CASSYVAGRVGDTQYF. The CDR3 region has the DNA TGCGCCAGCAGCTACGTAGCGGGACGAGTCGGGGATACGCAGTATTTT.

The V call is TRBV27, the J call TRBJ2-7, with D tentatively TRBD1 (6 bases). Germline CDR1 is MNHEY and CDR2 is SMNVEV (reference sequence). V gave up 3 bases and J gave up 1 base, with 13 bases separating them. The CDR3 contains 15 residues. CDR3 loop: CASSFPRTVSYEQYF. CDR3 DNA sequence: TGTGCCAGCAGTTTTCCGAGGACAGTATCCTACGAGCAGTACTTC.

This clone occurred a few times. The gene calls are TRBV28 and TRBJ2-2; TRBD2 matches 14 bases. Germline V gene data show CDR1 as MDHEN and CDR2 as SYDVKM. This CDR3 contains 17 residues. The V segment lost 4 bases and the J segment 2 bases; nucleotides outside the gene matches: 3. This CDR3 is CASSWTSGRSNTGELFF. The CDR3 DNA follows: TGTGCCAGCAGTTGGACTAGCGGGAGGTCCAACACCGGGGAGCTGTTTTTT.

The CDR3 DNA follows: TGTGCCAGCACGCAGGCCTTAGCCAAAAACATTCAGTACTTC. Translated, it gives CASTQALAKNIQYF. The V call is TRBV2, the J call TRBJ2-4; D ambiguous. CDR1 and CDR2 (germline): SNHLY, FYNNEI. V dropped 7 bases and J dropped 0 bases, with 10 bases sitting between them. This CDR3 has 14 amino acids.

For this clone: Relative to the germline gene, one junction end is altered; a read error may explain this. The chain's CDR3 is CASSGDIGYSEQYF. Here the CDR3 DNA reads TGTGCCAGCAGTGGGGACATAGGATACAGCGAGCAGTACTTC. The J gene is TRBJ2-7, the V gene TRBV10-3; tentatively, D is TRBD1 (6 bases). The CDR3 covers 14 residues. Germline V gene data show CDR1 as ENHRY and CDR2 as SYGVKD.

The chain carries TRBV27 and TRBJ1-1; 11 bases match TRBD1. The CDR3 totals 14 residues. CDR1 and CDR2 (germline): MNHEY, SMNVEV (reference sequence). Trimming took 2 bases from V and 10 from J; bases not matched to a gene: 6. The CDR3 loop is CASSLRGQGVRAFF. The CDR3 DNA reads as TGTGCCAGCAGTTTACGGGGACAGGGGGTGCGAGCTTTCTTT.

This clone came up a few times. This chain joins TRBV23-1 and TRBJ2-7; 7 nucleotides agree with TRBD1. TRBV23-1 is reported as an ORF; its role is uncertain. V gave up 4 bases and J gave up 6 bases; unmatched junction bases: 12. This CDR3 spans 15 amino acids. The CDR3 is CASSLKTARTGEQYF. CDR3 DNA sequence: TGCGCCAGCAGTCTAAAAACAGCTCGGACAGGCGAGCAGTACTTC.

The CDR3 loop is CASIRTDNTEAFF. The CDR3 nucleotides are TGTGCCAGCATACGAACGGATAACACTGAAGCTTTCTTT. This chain connects TRBV2 to TRBJ1-1; D ambiguous. Per germline, CDR1 SNHLY and CDR2 FYNNEI. V was pared by 7 bases and J by 2 bases, with 11 bases between. The CDR3 runs to 13 residues.

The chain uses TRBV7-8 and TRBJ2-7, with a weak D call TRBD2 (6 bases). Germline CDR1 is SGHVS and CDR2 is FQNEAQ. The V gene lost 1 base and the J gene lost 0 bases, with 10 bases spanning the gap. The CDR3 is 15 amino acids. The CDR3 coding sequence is TGTGCCAGCAGCTTAGGGGACTTAAACTCCTACGAGCAGTACTTC. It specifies CASSLGDLNSYEQYF. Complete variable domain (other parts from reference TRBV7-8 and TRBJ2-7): GAGVSQSPRYKVAKRGQDVALRCDPISGHVSLFWYQQALGQGPEFLTYFQNEAQLDKSGLPSDRFFAERPEGSVSTLKIQRTQQEDSAVYLCASSLGDLNSYEQYFGPGTRLTVT.

This CDR3 is CASSLPGTGGEKLFF. The CDR3 nucleotides are TGCGCCAGCAGCCTACCCGGGACAGGGGGAGAAAAACTGTTTTTT. The chain combines TRBV4-1 with TRBJ1-4; 11 bases are shared with TRBD1. The CDR3 contains 15 residues. V shed 4 bases and J 8 bases; nucleotides not matched to a gene: 6. Germline CDR1 is MGHRA and CDR2 is YSYEKL.